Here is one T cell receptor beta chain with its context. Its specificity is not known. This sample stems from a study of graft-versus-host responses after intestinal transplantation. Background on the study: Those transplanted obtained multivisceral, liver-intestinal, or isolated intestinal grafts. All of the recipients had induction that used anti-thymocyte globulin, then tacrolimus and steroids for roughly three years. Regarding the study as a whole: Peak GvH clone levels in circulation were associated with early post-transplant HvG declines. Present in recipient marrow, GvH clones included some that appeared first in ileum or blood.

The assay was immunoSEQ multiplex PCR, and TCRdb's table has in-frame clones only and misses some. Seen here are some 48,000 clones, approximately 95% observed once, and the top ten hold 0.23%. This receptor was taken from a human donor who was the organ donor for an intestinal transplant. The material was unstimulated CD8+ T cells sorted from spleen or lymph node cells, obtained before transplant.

As DNA, the CDR3 is TGTGCCAGCAGTGAAGGTGCAGATACGCAGTATTTT. This encodes CASSEGADTQYF. This chain joins TRBV6-1 and TRBJ2-3; D uncertain. The CDR3 length is 12 residues. In germline, CDR1 is MNHNS, CDR2 SASEGT. V was clipped by 1 base and J by 4 bases, with 3 bases between them.